This is a list of T cell receptor beta chains from one sample in a study of blood T cell repertoires in COVID-19. The data were produced by immunoSEQ multiplex PCR, yet TCRdb's version contains in-frame clones alone and is incomplete. The sample holds hundreds of thousands of clones, 75% to 90% seen once. The sequenced sample consisted of peripheral blood. These TCRs come from a woman aged 25 to 39 with active or convalescent COVID-19. Each CDR3 is given with its conserved first and last residue. Fields, in order: D gene, J gene, V gene, clone size, CDR3 DNA, CDR3 protein. A D gene is named only where the DNA matches it firmly. Clone sizes are given selectively: once, few, many, or a class where the clone is expanded.

-	TRBJ1-2	TRBV19	-	TGTGCCAGTAGTGAACCAGGATTCTATGGCTACACCTTC	CASSEPGFYGYTF
TRBD2	TRBJ2-1	TRBV30	-	TGTGCCTGGAGGGGCCTAGCGGGAGTGAGTGAGCAGTTCTTC	CAWRGLAGVSEQFF
-	TRBJ1-1	TRBV7-9	-	TGTGCCAGCAGCTCCCCCTCGGATGGGGCGATCATGAACACTGAAGCTTTCTTT	CASSSPSDGAIMNTEAFF
TRBD1	TRBJ1-2	TRBV5-4	-	TGTGCCAGCAGCAAATCAACGGGACAGATCCCCATTAACTATGGCTACACCTTC	CASSKSTGQIPINYGYTF
-	TRBJ1-4	TRBV18	-	TGTGCCAGCTCACCGGTAGGGGCCACTAATGAAAAACTGTTTTTT	CASSPVGATNEKLFF
TRBD1	TRBJ2-5	TRBV28	-	TGTGCCAGCAGTTCATTGACAGGGCGTGAAGAGACCCAGTACTTC	CASSSLTGREETQYF
-	TRBJ1-2	TRBV18	-	TGTGCCAGCTCACCACCGCAGGGGAGTAACACCTTC	CASSPPQGSNTF
TRBD1	TRBJ2-5	TRBV2	-	TGTGCCAGCAGTGAGATAGGACAGGGGGCGGATGAGACCCAGTACTTC	CASSEIGQGADETQYF
-	TRBJ1-5	TRBV7-2	-	TGTGCCAGCGGTACACGACAGCCCAATCAGCCCCAGCATTTT	CASGTRQPNQPQHF
TRBD1	TRBJ1-1	TRBV15	-	TGTGCCACCAGCACGGACAGGGTGGTCACTGAAGCTTTCTTT	CATSTDRVVTEAFF
TRBD1	TRBJ2-2	TRBV3-1/TRBV3-2	-	TGTGCCAGCAGCCAGTTACAGGGGGCAGGGACCGGGGAGCTGTTTTTT	CASSQLQGAGTGELFF
TRBD2	TRBJ2-7	TRBV7-6	-	TGTGCCAGCAGCTTCAGGCCAGCGGGGGCCTACGAGCAGTACTTC	CASSFRPAGAYEQYF
-	TRBJ1-2	TRBV29-1	-	TGCAGCGTTGCGGGAGGGGACAACTATGGCTACACCTTC	CSVAGGDNYGYTF
-	TRBJ2-3	TRBV5-1	-	TGCGCCAGCAGCTTGTCGGGGGATTTCACAGATACGCAGTATTTT	CASSLSGDFTDTQYF
TRBD1	TRBJ2-5	TRBV13	-	TGTGCCAGCAGCTTAGGGACAGGGGGCATGGGGGAGACCCAGTACTTC	CASSLGTGGMGETQYF
TRBD2	TRBJ2-3	TRBV24-1	-	TGTGCCACCAGTGGGGCTAGCGGGAGTGCAGATACGCAGTATTTT	CATSGASGSADTQYF
TRBD1	TRBJ1-3	TRBV10-3	-	TGTGCCATCGGCGGGACAGGGCCTAACTCTGGAAACACCATATATTTT	CAIGGTGPNSGNTIYF
-	TRBJ2-2	TRBV4-2	-	TGTGCCAGCAGCCCGCCGTGGGGAGACACCGGGGAGCTGTTTTTT	CASSPPWGDTGELFF
TRBD2	TRBJ2-1	TRBV5-1	-	TGCGCCAGCAGCTTGAGGCCACTAGCGGTAGACAATGAGCAGTTCTTC	CASSLRPLAVDNEQFF
-	TRBJ1-1	TRBV10-3	-	TGTGCCATCAGTGAGTCGGCGGGGGCCACTGAAGCTTTCTTT	CAISESAGATEAFF
TRBD1	TRBJ2-7	TRBV30	once	TGTGCCTGGAGCACAGGGGGCGATGTATACGAGCAGTACTTC	CAWSTGGDVYEQYF
TRBD1	TRBJ1-1	TRBV11-2	once	TGTGCCAGCAGCTTAGAATCTGGGACAGGGCTTGAAGCTTTCTTT	CASSLESGTGLEAFF
-	TRBJ1-1	TRBV5-1	few	TGCGCCAGCAGCTCTCAGGTGTTGGCTGAAGCTTTCTTT	CASSSQVLAEAFF
TRBD1	TRBJ1-5	TRBV25-1	-	TGTGCCAGCAGTGTGACAGGGCCCAATCAGCCCCAGCATTTT	CASSVTGPNQPQHF
TRBD2	TRBJ2-2	TRBV19	-	TGTGCCAGTAGTACGGGACTAGCGGGGTCCGCCGGGGAGCTGTTTTTT	CASSTGLAGSAGELFF
TRBD1	TRBJ2-1	TRBV5-4	-	TGTGCCAGCAGCTTGGGGACAGGCTACAATGAGCAGTTCTTC	CASSLGTGYNEQFF
-	TRBJ1-5	TRBV15	-	TGTGCCACCAGCAGGTCAGAGGTGGGCAGGGTGAGCAATCAGCCCCAGCATTTT	CATSRSEVGRVSNQPQHF
-	TRBJ2-5	TRBV7-9	once	TGTGCCAGCAGCTTGTCGACTGGCGGGCAAGAGACCCAGTACTTC	CASSLSTGGQETQYF
TRBD2	TRBJ2-3	TRBV11-3	-	TGTGCCAGCAGCCCCTACGCGGGGGGCGCCACAGATACGCAGTATTTT	CASSPYAGGATDTQYF
TRBD1	TRBJ1-2	TRBV10-3	-	TGTGCCATCAGTGAGCTCCTGAAACCCGGGACAGGGGATGGCTACACCTTC	CAISELLKPGTGDGYTF
-	TRBJ2-2	TRBV10-3	-	TGTGCCATCAGGAGCGGCGGGAACACCGGGGAGCTGTTTTTT	CAIRSGGNTGELFF
TRBD2	TRBJ2-7	TRBV6-6	-	TGTGCCAGCAGTTCTACGGCGGGAGGCTACGAGCAGTACTTC	CASSSTAGGYEQYF
TRBD1	TRBJ1-2	TRBV11-2	-	TGTGCCAGCAGCCTAGGACAGGGCCCCGGCTACACCTTC	CASSLGQGPGYTF
TRBD1	TRBJ1-2	TRBV6-5	few	TGTGCCAGCAGTTCGACAGGGGGCCATGGCTACACCTTC	CASSSTGGHGYTF
-	TRBJ1-2	TRBV6-1	-	TGTGCCAGCAGTGAAGTAGGAGGTGGCTACACCTTC	CASSEVGGGYTF
-	TRBJ2-7	TRBV20-1	few	TGCAGTGCTAGAGCCGAGTCCGAGCAGTACTTC	CSARAESEQYF
-	TRBJ2-3	TRBV30	-	TGTGCCTGGTCCAGGGTGTCTCTCCAGGATACGCAGTATTTT	CAWSRVSLQDTQYF
-	TRBJ2-5	TRBV6-2/TRBV6-3	-	TGTGCCAGCAGTTACTCGATTGGGGGCAGGGGAGCGGAGACCCAGTACTTC	CASSYSIGGRGAETQYF
-	TRBJ2-6	TRBV5-1	-	TGCGCCAGCAGCTTGGTCGGGGCTGGGGCCAACGTCCTGACTTTC	CASSLVGAGANVLTF
-	TRBJ2-1	TRBV11-2	-	TGTGCCAGCAGCACCCCCCACTACCTTAGCCTGGGGGGGCATGAGCAGTTCTTC	CASSTPHYLSLGGHEQFF
TRBD1	TRBJ1-5	TRBV5-1	-	TGCGCCAGCAGCACCGGGACAGGGGGCGGCAATCAGCCCCAGCATTTT	CASSTGTGGGNQPQHF
-	TRBJ2-7	TRBV3-1/TRBV3-2	-	TGTGCCAGCAGCCAATACTCTCGGGGTTTCTCCTACGAGCAGTACTTC	CASSQYSRGFSYEQYF
TRBD1	TRBJ1-1	TRBV2	-	TGTGCCAGCAGTGGACAGGGGCCTGAAGCTTTCTTT	CASSGQGPEAFF
TRBD1	TRBJ1-5	TRBV7-2	-	TGTGCCAGCAGCCTTTGGACAGGAGACAATCAGCCCCAGCATTTT	CASSLWTGDNQPQHF
TRBD2	TRBJ2-5	TRBV3-1/TRBV3-2	-	TGTGCCAGCAGTTCCCCGCGGCGGGAGCGTGCAGAGACCCAGTACTTC	CASSSPRRERAETQYF
TRBD2	TRBJ2-3	TRBV6-2/TRBV6-3	-	TGTGCCAGCAGTTACTCGGGCCTGAGGACTAGCGGGGGGGCAGATACGCAGTATTTT	CASSYSGLRTSGGADTQYF
TRBD1	TRBJ2-5	TRBV3-1/TRBV3-2	-	TGTGCCAGCAGCCAGGCCAGGACAGGGGGTGCGGAGACCCAGTACTTC	CASSQARTGGAETQYF
TRBD2	TRBJ2-3	TRBV6-2/TRBV6-3	-	TGTGCCAGCAGTTACGACACTAGCGGGCACAGCGCAGATACGCAGTATTTT	CASSYDTSGHSADTQYF